This entry describes one T cell receptor beta chain. The antigen remains unidentified. TCRdb reprocessed the RACE reads via MiXCR and lists one record per CDR3 protein. The data show tens of thousands of distinct CDR3 sequences, approximately 3.4% seen once. The sample originates from a study of human T cells and chemical hapten exposure. The overall study: Investigators sensitized around 2 cm by around 2 cm of upper inner arm skin with 2% DPC. Patch tests put 0.01% DPC on the upper back, and the results were checked at 6 days.

V lost 5 bases and J lost 3, with 10 bases in between. Germline loops: CDR1 SGHVS, CDR2 FNYEAQ. The CDR3 covers 13 residues. Time point: patch test 2, 6 weeks after DPC sensitization. Described treatment: therapeutic diphenylcyclopropenone sensitization with weekly scalp DPC. Notes on the study in general: There was no change with DPC sensitization in TCRs above 1 in 1000 frequency.

Sequenced material: whole blood, taken in connection with sensitization to the hapten diphenylcyclopropenone (DPC). This TCR was recovered from a man aged 35 to 55 with alopecia areata. Some clones in this sample may be carry-over from other donors' samples. This chain uses TRBV7-6 with TRBJ2-5; no clear D. For the CDR3, the DNA is TGTGCCAGCAGCCGAGACCAGAAAGAGACCCAGTACTTC. It specifies CASSRDQKETQYF.